These 27 T cell receptor beta chains share one sample of origin, sequenced in a study of technical replicates of blood from a handful of donors. The protocol was immunoSEQ multiplex PCR, while the TCRdb copy is restricted to in-frame clones and leaves out a portion. The sample comprises roughly 65,000 clones, 88% of which are singletons, and 3.5% to 5.5% rests with the top ten. Sequenced: PBMCs. Every receptor here comes from a human donor in good health. Some clones in this sample may be carry-over from other donors' samples.

The chain links TRBV7-4 to TRBJ2-7, with 9 positions matching TRBD2. This CDR3 is 15 amino acids long. Germline values: CDR1 SGHVT, CDR2 SQSDAQ. Trimming took 1 base from V and 12 from J; bases not matched to a gene: 13. Here the CDR3 DNA reads TGTGCCAGCAGCTTAGTGACTAGCGGAATTCATCTCGGGTACTTC. This gives the protein CASSLVTSGIHLGYF. The whole variable domain, remainder taken from reference TRBV7-4 and TRBJ2-7, is GAGVSQSPRYKVAKRGRDVALRCDSISGHVTLYWYRQTLGQGSEVLTYSQSDAQRDKSGRPSGRFSAERPERSVSTLKIQRTEQGDSAVYLCASSLVTSGIHLGYFGPGTRLTVT.

With respect to this clone: A read error may account for a junction end that differs from germline. The chain combines TRBV15 with TRBJ1-4, with D perhaps matching TRBD1 (6 bases). Germline values: CDR1 LNHNV, CDR2 YYDKDF (reference sequence). There are 15 residues in the CDR3. CDR3 region: CATSRDHGDINNLRF. The CDR3 nucleotides read TGTGCCACCAGCAGAGATCACGGGGACATCAATAATTTGAGGTTC.

This chain links TRBV11-2 with TRBJ1-1, with a possible D match to TRBD1 (5 bases). Germline V gene sequence: CDR1 SGHAT, CDR2 FQNNGV. V dropped 5 bases and J dropped 6 bases, with 13 bases sitting between them. The CDR3 length is 13 residues. The CDR3 DNA follows: TGTGCCAGCAGCCGTCCGGGGGAATCTGAAGCTTTCTTT. Translated, it gives CASSRPGESEAFF.

The rearrangement links TRBV5-1 to TRBJ1-4, with D perhaps matching TRBD1 (6 bases). This CDR3 has 14 amino acids. The germline V gene encodes CDR1 SGHRS and CDR2 YFSETQ. Trimming left V 3 bases short and J 5 bases short, with 11 bases between. The CDR3 DNA is TGCGCCAGCAGCTCCGGGACAAAAAATGAAAAACTGTTTTTT. The encoded protein is CASSSGTKNEKLFF.

This clone was observed once. The chain recombines TRBV6-6 with TRBJ1-5; D is uncertain. The CDR3 length is 15 residues. Per the germline V gene, CDR1 is MNHNY and CDR2 is SVGAGI (reference sequence). With 0 bases removed from V and 7 bases from J, the gap between germline ends came to 13 bases. The CDR3 here is CASSYSAGTGQPQHF. Here the CDR3 DNA reads TGTGCCAGCAGTTACTCTGCAGGAACGGGGCAGCCCCAGCATTTT.

The chain is built from TRBV7-3 and TRBJ2-2, with D tentatively TRBD2 (5 bases). V dropped 1 base and J dropped 5 bases, with 14 bases sitting between them. From germline, CDR1 is SGHTA and CDR2 FQGTGA. The CDR3 is 16 residues long. The CDR3 is CASSLIGPSGTGELFF. For the CDR3, the DNA is TGTGCCAGCAGCTTAATTGGCCCGTCGGGGACCGGGGAGCTGTTTTTT.

The chain uses TRBV7-8 and TRBJ2-2; D is possibly TRBD2 (6 bases). V was pared by 1 base and J by 4 bases, with 10 bases between. The CDR3 runs to 15 residues. Germline V gene data show CDR1 as SGHVS and CDR2 as FQNEAQ. In nucleotides, the CDR3 is TGTGCCAGCAGCTTAGGCGGGGAACCCACCGGGGAGCTGTTTTTT. Translating it yields CASSLGGEPTGELFF.

This clone appeared once. The chain joins TRBV7-8 to TRBJ2-7, with D possibly TRBD1 on 6 matching bases. This CDR3 is built from 14 residues. V lost 3 bases and J 2 bases, leaving 11 bases between the germline ends. CDR1 and CDR2 from the germline V gene are SGHVS and FQNEAQ. This chain's CDR3 is CASSFRTVTYEQYF. The DNA for the CDR3 is TGTGCCAGCAGCTTCAGGACAGTTACCTACGAGCAGTACTTC.

The chain joins TRBV6-1 to TRBJ1-2; TRBD1 agrees at 7 bases. Germline trimming cut 4 bases from V and 4 bases from J; bases unmatched to any gene: 15. Germline V gives CDR1 MNHNS, CDR2 SASEGT. This CDR3 comprises 17 residues. The CDR3 loop is CASSGLGQAVGLYGYTF. The CDR3, as DNA: TGTGCCAGCAGTGGCCTCGGACAGGCAGTAGGCCTCTATGGCTACACCTTC.

The sample holds a few counts of this clone. The chain has TRBV4-1 and TRBJ1-1; D is undetermined. The CDR3 has 16 amino acids. The V gene lost 5 bases and the J gene lost 1 base, with 17 bases spanning the gap. Per the germline V gene, CDR1 is MGHRA and CDR2 is YSYEKL. CDR3 nucleotide sequence: TGCGCCAGCAGCTCCGCCTCCCAAGCATGGAACACTGAAGCTTTCTTT. Translating gives CASSSASQAWNTEAFF.

The rearrangement links TRBV5-6 to TRBJ2-3; 12 bases fit TRBD1. Germline V gene data show CDR1 as SGHDT and CDR2 as YYEEEE. The CDR3 is 15 amino acids. Trimming at V came to 3 bases and at J to 5 bases, leaving 4 bases not matched to a gene. CDR3 in DNA: TGTGCCAGCAGCTGGGACAGGGGGCTTGGAGATACGCAGTATTTT. Translated, it gives CASSWDRGLGDTQYF. Filled out from reference TRBV5-6 and TRBJ2-3, the complete variable domain reads DAGVTQSPTHLIKTRGQQVTLRCSPKSGHDTVSWYQQALGQGPQFIFQYYEEEERQRGNFPDRFSGHQFPNYSSELNVNALLLGDSALYLCASSWDRGLGDTQYFGPGTRLTVL.

The chain joins TRBV19 to TRBJ2-2, with unresolved D. Deletions cut 2 bases from V and 4 bases from J, with 5 bases between. The germline CDR1 and CDR2 sequences are LNHDA and SQIVND (reference sequence). There are 13 residues in the CDR3. The CDR3 DNA reads TGTGCCAGTAGTATAATCGGCACCGGGGAGCTGTTTTTT. Amino acid sequence: CASSIIGTGELFF.

This clone was observed once. The chain carries TRBV10-3 and TRBJ2-2; 13 nucleotides align to TRBD2. From germline, CDR1 is ENHRY and CDR2 SYGVKD. There are 17 residues in the CDR3. V was clipped by 6 bases and J by 1 base; unmatched bases: 5. CDR3 DNA: TGTGCCATCAGGGCGACTAGCGGGGGGCAGAACACCGGGGAGCTGTTTTTT. Residues: CAIRATSGGQNTGELFF.

This chain links TRBV9 with TRBJ2-5, with 15 nucleotides matching TRBD2. V lost 3 bases and J lost 2; bases outside the gene matches: 5. The CDR3 covers 17 residues. Germline values: CDR1 SGDLS, CDR2 YYNGEE. The CDR3 DNA follows: TGTGCCAGCAGCGACGGGACTAGCGGGGGGCTTCAAGAGACCCAGTACTTC. This encodes CASSDGTSGGLQETQYF.

The chain carries TRBV12-5 and TRBJ2-7; a weak D match, TRBD1 (5 bases). Per the germline V gene, CDR1 is LGHNT and CDR2 is FRNRAP. The CDR3 runs to 12 residues. Between the trimmed V and J ends, which lost 5 bases and 6 bases, there was a span of 11 bases. The CDR3 DNA sequence: TGTGCTAGTGGTACCCAGGGCTCCGAGCAGTACTTC. It specifies CASGTQGSEQYF.

The chain carries TRBV7-3 and TRBJ2-2; D ambiguous. V was shortened by 5 bases and J by 4 bases, with 5 bases between the two germline ends. CDR1 SGHTA and CDR2 FQGTGA come from the germline V gene. The length of the CDR3 is 12 residues. This chain's CDR3 is CASSPVTGELFF. In nucleotides, the CDR3 is TGTGCCAGCAGCCCAGTCACCGGGGAGCTGTTTTTT.

This clone was picked up a small number of times. The genes are TRBV6-1 and TRBJ1-2, with a tentative D call TRBD1 (5 bases). This CDR3 contains 13 residues. Germline V gene lookup returns CDR1 MNHNS and CDR2 SASEGT. V lost 3 bases to trimming and J lost 3 bases, with 8 bases between them. The CDR3 DNA follows: TGTGCCAGCAGTGAGGACACCTACTATGGCTACACCTTC. Translation: CASSEDTYYGYTF.

The J gene is TRBJ1-3, the V gene TRBV5-1; 8 nucleotides agree with TRBD1. CDR3 size: 17 residues. Trimming took 0 bases from V and 2 from J; bases not matched to a gene: 7. The germline V gene has CDR1 SGHRS and CDR2 YFSETQ. Here the CDR3 DNA reads TGCGCCAGCAGCTTGGGCTATGGCAGGGGGCCTGGAAACACCATATATTTT. Protein sequence: CASSLGYGRGPGNTIYF.

This sequence joins TRBV2 and TRBJ1-6; D is unclear. The CDR3 spans 13 residues. Germline V gene sequence: CDR1 SNHLY, CDR2 FYNNEI. With 3 bases removed from V and 8 bases from J, the gap between germline ends came to 8 bases. CDR3 residues: CASSDTGYSPLHF. The CDR3 region has the DNA TGTGCCAGCAGTGACACTGGTTATTCACCCCTCCACTTT.

The J gene is TRBJ1-1, the V gene TRBV6-4; D is uncertain. The CDR3 consists of 15 residues. Germline V lookup: CDR1 MRHNA, CDR2 SNTAGT. The V and J ends lost 5 bases and 4 bases respectively, with 17 bases between them. The CDR3 spells CASSPLYGEGTEAFF. DNA of the CDR3: TGTGCCAGCAGTCCCCTCTACGGGGAGGGCACTGAAGCTTTCTTT.

For the CDR3, the DNA is TGTGCCAGCAGCTTCAACAGGGGGCAGGAGACCCAGTACTTC. It translates to CASSFNRGQETQYF. The chain employs TRBV7-2 and TRBJ2-5; TRBD1 agrees at 9 bases. Germline V gene data show CDR1 as SGHTA and CDR2 as FQGNSA. The CDR3 is made up of 14 amino acids. The V gene end was trimmed by 3 bases and the J gene end by 5 bases; junction bases not matched to a gene: 4. The variable domain in full, completed from reference TRBV7-2 and TRBJ2-5, reads GAGVSQSPSNKVTEKGKDVELRCDPISGHTALYWYRQSLGQGLEFLIYFQGNSAPDKSGLPSDRFSAERTGGSVSTLTIQRTQQEDSAVYLCASSFNRGQETQYFGPGTRLLVL.

This chain links TRBV7-2 with TRBJ2-5; D perhaps matches TRBD2 (6 bases). Trimming took off 3 bases at V and 7 bases at J, with 24 bases between the two ends. Germline V gene sequence: CDR1 SGHTA, CDR2 FQGNSA. This CDR3 region has 17 residues. DNA of the CDR3: TGTGCCAGCAGCTTTAGCCTCCCAGGGCGGGGCGACGGGACCCAGTACTTC. Its protein is CASSFSLPGRGDGTQYF.

The chain couples TRBV4-1 to TRBJ2-3, with D possibly matching TRBD1 (5 bases). The CDR3 consists of 18 residues. V dropped 0 bases and J dropped 2 bases, with 18 bases sitting between them. CDR1 and CDR2 from the germline V gene are MGHRA and YSYEKL. The CDR3 sequence: CASSQERLTDPLTDTQYF. The CDR3, as DNA: TGCGCCAGCAGCCAAGAACGCTTGACAGATCCCCTCACAGATACGCAGTATTTT.

This rearrangement joins TRBV9 to TRBJ2-5, with TRBD2 matching over 7 bases. Per germline, CDR1 SGDLS and CDR2 YYNGEE. CDR3 length: 15 residues. The J segment lost 5 bases and the V segment lost 0 bases, leaving 7 bases of the junction unmatched. The CDR3 region has the DNA TGTGCCAGCAGCGTAGCGGCGGGGGTATCGGAGACCCAGTACTTC. Protein: CASSVAAGVSETQYF.

The rearrangement uses TRBV15 and TRBJ2-7, with 7 positions matching TRBD1. This CDR3 has 15 amino acids. In germline, CDR1 is LNHNV, CDR2 YYDKDF (reference sequence). Trimming cost V 2 bases and J 6 bases; bases outside gene matches: 10. CDR3 nucleotides: TGTGCCACCAGCAGACCGCCGGGACAGCCCATCGAGCAGTACTTC. Translating it yields CATSRPPGQPIEQYF.

The V and J genes are TRBV5-1 and TRBJ2-1, with D possibly matching TRBD2 (6 bases). CDR3 length: 16 residues. The ends were cut back, 3 bases at V and 1 base at J, with 14 bases in the middle. Germline assignment: CDR1 SGHRS and CDR2 YFSETQ. The CDR3 DNA reads as TGCGCCAGCAGCTCCTTTGCGGGAAATTCCTACAATGAGCAGTTCTTC. It specifies CASSSFAGNSYNEQFF.

This clone was recorded once. The genes are TRBV7-7 and TRBJ2-2; TRBD2 matches 11 bases. Germline CDR1 reads SSHAT; CDR2 reads FNYEAQ (reference sequence). Trimming removed 5 bases from V and 1 base from J; junction bases left unmatched: 3. The CDR3 extends over 16 amino acids. CDR3 bases: TGTGCCAGCAGCCCAGGACTAGCGGGGAACACCGGGGAGCTGTTTTTT. Amino acid sequence: CASSPGLAGNTGELFF.